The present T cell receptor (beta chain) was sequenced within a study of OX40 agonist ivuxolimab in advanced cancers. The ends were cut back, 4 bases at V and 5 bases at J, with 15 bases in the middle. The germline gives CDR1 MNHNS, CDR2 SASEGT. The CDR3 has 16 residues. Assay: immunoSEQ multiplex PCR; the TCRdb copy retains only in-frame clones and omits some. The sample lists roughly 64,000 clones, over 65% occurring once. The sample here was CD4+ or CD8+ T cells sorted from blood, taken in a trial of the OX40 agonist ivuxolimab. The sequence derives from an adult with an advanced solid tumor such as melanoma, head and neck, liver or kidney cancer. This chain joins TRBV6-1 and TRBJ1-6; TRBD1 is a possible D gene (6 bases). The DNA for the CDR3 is TGTGCCAGCAGTGTACAGGGAAGCCTCAATAATTCACCCCTCCACTTT. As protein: CASSVQGSLNNSPLHF.